This section outlines one TCR beta chain sequence together with its context. Its antigen remains unidentified. The repertoire was sequenced with immunoSEQ multiplex PCR; TCRdb's copy has only in-frame clones and lacks some. This repertoire shows over a million clones, over 95% found once; its top ten account for approximately 1.1%. Per germline, CDR1 SGHAT and CDR2 FQNNGV. This CDR3 contains 15 residues. The V end was cut by 0 bases, the J end by 6 bases, with 12 bases between. These data come from a study of shared clonotypes between healthy human individuals. Overall study results and limits: Several donors shared roughly 5% of their naive CD4 clonotypes.

The sample consisted of naive CD4+ T cells sorted from blood. Noted subset: CD45RA+ positively selected. The V gene is TRBV11-2, the J gene TRBJ2-1; unclear D gene. The source of this sequence is a man aged 25-45 years in good health. CDR3 DNA sequence: TGTGCCAGCAGCTTAGAGGGTCCGATTTCCAATGAGCAGTTCTTC. It is translated as CASSLEGPISNEQFF. Looking up the rest from reference TRBV11-2 and TRBJ2-1 gives the full variable domain: EAGVAQSPRYKIIEKRQSVAFWCNPISGHATLYWYQQILGQGPKLLIQFQNNGVVDDSQLPKDRFSAERLKGVDSTLKIQPAKLEDSAVYLCASSLEGPISNEQFFGPGTRLTVL.